This TCR beta chain comes out of a study of CD8 T cells in ankylosing spondylitis. Of note for this clonotype: Antigen unknown.

Each CDR3 protein gets one entry after TCRdb re-called the 5' RACE reads with MiXCR. The sample records roughly 700,000 distinct CDR3 sequences, about 20% being singletons. Study results and limitations: In the blood and synovial fluid of reactive arthritis, some motif variants had been previously reported. There was reportedly significant enrichment of clones that were disease-linked in matched ankylosing spondylitis synovial fluid. Seemingly distinctive of ankylosing spondylitis blood was a TCR beta motif formed by eight highly homologous variants. Clones linked with disease were CD8+ and fairly uncommon in the peripheral blood.

Germline CDR1 is SGHRS and CDR2 is YFSETQ. The CDR3 contains 14 residues. The trim removed 4 bases at V and 6 bases at J, leaving 9 bases unmatched. The rearrangement links TRBV5-1 to TRBJ1-2; 7 bases map to TRBD1. Sequencing was done on a sample of blood, either unsorted or a sorted T cell fraction (not recorded which). This clonotype originated in a male donor with ankylosing spondylitis. This chain's CDR3 is CASSPVRGGDGYTF. CDR3 coding DNA: TGCGCCAGCAGCCCCGTCCGAGGGGGCGATGGCTACACCTTC.